The 6 T cell receptor beta chains below were found in one sample sequenced in a study of blood T cell repertoires in COVID-19. Libraries were prepared by immunoSEQ multiplex PCR; TCRdb keeps only in-frame clonotypes and omits some of them. Here the sample spans roughly 380,000 clones, around 84% being singletons. The sample was peripheral blood. These receptors came from a young woman with acute or convalescent COVID-19.

The V gene is TRBV28, the J gene TRBJ2-7, with 7 nucleotides matching TRBD1. The trim removed 6 bases at V and 5 bases at J, leaving 7 bases unmatched. Per the germline V gene, CDR1 is MDHEN and CDR2 is SYDVKM. CDR3 length: 13 residues. DNA of the CDR3: TGTGCCAGCAGAATGACAGGGTTCCACGAGCAGTACTTC. Translated: CASRMTGFHEQYF.

DNA of the CDR3: TGTGCCAGCAGTTCAGGGGGCAAGGCTTTCTTT. This translates into CASSSGGKAFF. The J gene is TRBJ1-1, the V gene TRBV12-3 or TRBV12-4; TRBD1 matches at 8 bases. V trimming: 4 bases; J trimming: 11 bases; junction bases outside the gene matches: 3. CDR3 length: 11 amino acids.

The chain is built from TRBV23-1 and TRBJ2-3; TRBD2 matches 10 bases. TRBV23-1 is an ORF, with its function uncertain. Trimming at V came to 4 bases and at J to 4 bases, leaving 11 bases not matched to a gene. This CDR3 is 17 amino acids long. CDR3 nucleotides: TGCGCCAGCAGTCGGTGGCCTAGCGGGAGAGGGGCAGATACGCAGTATTTT. Residues: CASSRWPSGRGADTQYF.

This clone was observed a single time. The same CDR3 can be traced to other DNA sequences in this sample. The V gene is TRBV4-1, the J gene TRBJ2-7; no clear D gene. CDR1 MGHRA and CDR2 YSYEKL come from the germline V gene. CDR3 length equals 15 residues. V gave up 0 bases and J gave up 0 bases, with 9 bases separating them. CDR3 DNA sequence: TGCGCCAGCAGCCAAGATTCCTCCAGCTCCTACGAGCAGTACTTC. Amino acid sequence: CASSQDSSSSYEQYF.

The chain couples TRBV7-3 to TRBJ2-7, with D maybe TRBD2 (7 bases). Trimming left V 5 bases short and J 5 bases short, with 22 bases between. This CDR3 has 16 amino acids. Per the germline V gene, CDR1 is SGHTA and CDR2 is FQGTGA. The CDR3 sequence: CASSLLGGAVSHEQYF. In DNA form, the CDR3 reads TGTGCCAGCAGCCTTCTAGGGGGGGCCGTGTCCCACGAGCAGTACTTC.

A few counts support this clone. This CDR3 is also generated by other DNA sequences in the sample. This chain links TRBV5-1 with TRBJ1-1, with 11 nucleotides matching TRBD1. Germline CDR1 SGHRS, CDR2 YFSETQ. Unmatched junction bases numbered 3, after V lost 4 bases and J lost 4 bases. The CDR3 covers 14 residues. The DNA for the CDR3 is TGCGCCAGCAGCCCCGGGACAGGGGGCACTGAAGCTTTCTTT. Translated, it gives CASSPGTGGTEAFF.